This T cell receptor (beta chain) was identified in a study of CD8 T cells in Susac syndrome. Findings and limits, study-wide: The study admitted that it had a relatively small number of individuals in its TCR sequencing and HLA analysis.

cDNA came from roughly 0.47 to 1 ug RNA primed by random hexamers. TCR beta CDR3 was amplified by immunoSEQ covering 54 Vbeta and 13 Jbeta. TCRdb fed the immunoSEQ multiplex PCR reads into MiXCR, producing one record per CDR3 protein. This sample has around 150,000 distinct CDR3 sequences; around 95% occur once, and the top ten carry more than 0.12%. Sequencing of TCR beta was carried out in blood CD8+ and CD4+ T cells. Germline CDR1 SQVTM, CDR2 ANQGSEA. The CDR3 contains 12 residues. V lost 7 bases and J lost 0, with 9 bases in between. As regards this clonotype: The antigen is unknown.

The sequencing sample was made of CD4+ T cells from PBMCs. V and J are TRBV29-1 and TRBJ1-1; D gene uncertain. The clonotype originates from a human donor in good health. In DNA, the CDR3 is TGCAGCGCCGCAGTTATGAACACTGAAGCTTTCTTT. It specifies CSAAVMNTEAFF.